The clone carrying this T cell receptor (beta chain) was recorded a few times. Antigen: not known. Time point of the sample: sample taken at primary tumor resection. Whole RNA, isolated from tumor, nontumor lung or frozen PBMC, was sequenced without prior sorting. The data derive from a study of spatial heterogeneity in lung cancer. Across the whole study: TCR transcript abundance in tumor regions was strongly correlated with the T cell module score obtained from matched bulk RNA-seq. Notes on the study in general: The numbers of ubiquitous and regional expanded TCRs correlated with ubiquitous and regional nonsynonymous mutations, respectively. Counts of expanded alpha and beta TCRs within tumors tracked the tumor nonsynonymous mutation count.

Each TCR cDNA molecule bore a unique molecular identifier. MiXCR, applied by TCRdb to the 5' RACE reads, yields one record per CDR3 protein. Here the sample spans about 24,000 distinct CDR3 sequences, more than 8% being singletons. Germline CDR1 reads SGHDN; CDR2 reads FVKESK. Trimming at V came to 6 bases and at J to 5 bases, leaving 13 bases not matched to a gene. There are 16 residues in the CDR3. The rearrangement links TRBV14 to TRBJ2-1, with 7 positions matching TRBD2. The TCR sequence derives from a male donor with early-stage non-small cell lung cancer. This specimen was lung tumor tissue, taken at surgery. CDR3 DNA: TGTGCCAGCAGGGGCCCACCACGGGGGGTGGACAATGAGCAGTTCTTC. It yields the protein CASRGPPRGVDNEQFF. Drawing the rest from reference TRBV14 and TRBJ2-1, the complete variable domain is EAGVTQFPSHSVIEKGQTVTLRCDPISGHDNLYWYRRVMGKEIKFLLHFVKESKQDESGMPNNRFLAERTGGTYSTLKVQPAELEDSGVYFCASRGPPRGVDNEQFFGPGTRLTVL.